The rows below give T cell receptor beta chains drawn from one sample of a study of identical twins. TCRdb reanalysed the 5' RACE reads using MiXCR and keeps one entry per CDR3 protein. The data contain roughly 750,000 distinct CDR3 sequences, approximately 22% of them singletons. The same data also went into a second study, on T cells expressing NK-cell markers.

Sequences were obtained from PBMCs. Receptor source: a woman aged 18-35 years in good health. Both conserved end residues are part of each CDR3. Fields, in order: CDR3 protein, CDR3 DNA, D gene, V gene, J gene, clone size, CDR3 length. The D gene is left open where the match is weak. Clone size is shown for a subset of rows, as once, few, many or a class of expanded clone.

cdr3_aa: CAISDTGIRETQYF
cdr3_nt: TGTGCCATCAGTGACACAGGGATAAGGGAGACCCAGTACTTC
d_call: -
v_call: TRBV10-3
j_call: TRBJ2-5
clone_size: -
cdr3_length: 14

cdr3_aa: CASSSGRTNSPLHF
cdr3_nt: TGTGCCAGCAGCTCGGGACGGACTAATTCACCCCTCCACTTT
d_call: -
v_call: TRBV7-2
j_call: TRBJ1-6
clone_size: -
cdr3_length: 14

cdr3_aa: CASSQDGGRYTGELFF
cdr3_nt: TGCGCCAGCAGCCAAGATGGCGGGAGGTACACCGGGGAGCTGTTTTTT
d_call: TRBD2
v_call: TRBV4-3
j_call: TRBJ2-2
clone_size: few
cdr3_length: 16

cdr3_aa: CASSLNGLINEQFF
cdr3_nt: TGTGCCAGCAGCTTGAACGGCCTTATTAATGAGCAGTTCTTC
d_call: -
v_call: TRBV5-8
j_call: TRBJ2-1
clone_size: -
cdr3_length: 14

cdr3_aa: CASSLVGSGDTQYF
cdr3_nt: TGTGCCAGCAGCTTAGTCGGGAGCGGGGATACGCAGTATTTT
d_call: -
v_call: TRBV7-9
j_call: TRBJ2-3
clone_size: -
cdr3_length: 14

cdr3_aa: CSATRTGDNTEAFF
cdr3_nt: TGCAGCGCCACGCGGACAGGAGACAACACTGAAGCTTTCTTT
d_call: TRBD1
v_call: TRBV29-1
j_call: TRBJ1-1
clone_size: -
cdr3_length: 14

cdr3_aa: CAIRAGRGANVLTF
cdr3_nt: TGTGCCATCCGGGCAGGGAGAGGGGCCAACGTCCTGACTTTC
d_call: -
v_call: TRBV10-3
j_call: TRBJ2-6
clone_size: -
cdr3_length: 14

cdr3_aa: CASSSGTGGFQETQYF
cdr3_nt: TGTGCCAGCAGTTCCGGGACAGGGGGCTTCCAAGAGACCCAGTACTTC
d_call: TRBD1
v_call: TRBV6-5
j_call: TRBJ2-5
clone_size: -
cdr3_length: 16

cdr3_aa: CASSLTTGGTEQFF
cdr3_nt: TGTGCCAGCAGCTTAACGACGGGCGGGACCGAGCAGTTCTTC
d_call: -
v_call: TRBV7-3
j_call: TRBJ2-1
clone_size: -
cdr3_length: 14

cdr3_aa: CASRGLAGVREQYF
cdr3_nt: TGCGCCAGCCGGGGACTAGCGGGAGTAAGGGAGCAGTACTTC
d_call: TRBD2
v_call: TRBV10-1
j_call: TRBJ2-7
clone_size: -
cdr3_length: 14

cdr3_aa: CASSYFRQVNTYNEQFF
cdr3_nt: TGTGCCAGCAGTTACTTCAGACAGGTGAATACCTACAATGAGCAGTTCTTC
d_call: -
v_call: TRBV6-5
j_call: TRBJ2-1
clone_size: few
cdr3_length: 17

cdr3_aa: CASTRAGYGYTF
cdr3_nt: TGTGCCAGCACGAGGGCCGGCTATGGCTACACCTTC
d_call: -
v_call: TRBV6-5
j_call: TRBJ1-2
clone_size: many
cdr3_length: 12

cdr3_aa: CASSLEALAGGGDTQYF
cdr3_nt: TGCGCCAGCAGCTTGGAGGCCCTAGCGGGGGGCGGAGATACGCAGTATTTT
d_call: TRBD2
v_call: TRBV5-1
j_call: TRBJ2-3
clone_size: -
cdr3_length: 17

cdr3_aa: CASSGDSMNTEAFF
cdr3_nt: TGCGCCAGCAGCGGGGACTCGATGAACACTGAAGCTTTCTTT
d_call: -
v_call: TRBV5-1
j_call: TRBJ1-1
clone_size: many
cdr3_length: 14

cdr3_aa: CGGDYGYTF
cdr3_nt: TGCGGAGGAGACTATGGCTACACCTTC
d_call: -
v_call: TRBV20-1
j_call: TRBJ1-2
clone_size: -
cdr3_length: 9

cdr3_aa: CASKISGRTDTQYF
cdr3_nt: TGTGCCAGCAAAATTAGCGGGAGAACAGATACGCAGTATTTT
d_call: TRBD2
v_call: TRBV6-1
j_call: TRBJ2-3
clone_size: few
cdr3_length: 14

cdr3_aa: CASSPRGGSLGNEQFF
cdr3_nt: TGTGCCAGCAGCCCACGCGGGGGTTCCCTCGGCAATGAGCAGTTCTTC
d_call: TRBD2
v_call: TRBV12-3/TRBV12-4
j_call: TRBJ2-1
clone_size: many
cdr3_length: 16

cdr3_aa: CAWSDGTSTDTQYF
cdr3_nt: TGTGCCTGGAGTGATGGGACTAGCACAGATACGCAGTATTTT
d_call: -
v_call: TRBV30
j_call: TRBJ2-3
clone_size: -
cdr3_length: 14

cdr3_aa: CSVRGGGGTDTQYF
cdr3_nt: TGCAGCGTTCGAGGCGGGGGGGGCACAGATACGCAGTATTTT
d_call: TRBD2
v_call: TRBV29-1
j_call: TRBJ2-3
clone_size: few
cdr3_length: 14

cdr3_aa: CSAGPGLGFNEQFF
cdr3_nt: TGCAGTGCTGGGCCGGGACTAGGCTTCAATGAGCAGTTCTTC
d_call: TRBD2
v_call: TRBV20-1
j_call: TRBJ2-1
clone_size: few
cdr3_length: 14

cdr3_aa: CSARVPAGGYEQYF
cdr3_nt: TGCAGTGCTAGAGTTCCAGCGGGAGGCTACGAGCAGTACTTC
d_call: TRBD2
v_call: TRBV20-1
j_call: TRBJ2-7
clone_size: few
cdr3_length: 14

cdr3_aa: CASSPYKTAQRVYEQYF
cdr3_nt: TGTGCCAGCAGTCCATACAAGACAGCCCAAAGAGTCTACGAGCAGTACTTC
d_call: -
v_call: TRBV6-1
j_call: TRBJ2-7
clone_size: few
cdr3_length: 17

cdr3_aa: CAISESRGGLPPTEQYF
cdr3_nt: TGTGCCATCAGTGAGTCGAGAGGGGGCCTCCCGCCTACTGAGCAGTACTTC
d_call: TRBD1
v_call: TRBV10-3
j_call: TRBJ2-7
clone_size: -
cdr3_length: 17